This TCR beta chain comes out of a study of regulatory T cells in long-lasting Graves disease. The CDR3 extends over 15 amino acids. Trimming left V 2 bases short and J 3 bases short, with 10 bases between. Germline V gene lookup returns CDR1 MNHNS and CDR2 SASEGT. The time point: newly diagnosed GD, antithyroid drugs for less than 3 months. From PBMCs, RNA was extracted and then used to make the TCR library. Xi'an, China, was home to the endocrinology department that provided patients. CDR3 regions were amplified by Arm-PCR using iRepertoire HTBI primers to build TCR beta libraries. Each CDR3 protein is one row after TCRdb ran MiXCR on the multiplex PCR reads. This table has approximately 560,000 distinct CDR3 sequences, 16% appearing once. These records were also assigned to another study, of T cells in Graves' hyperthyroidism and ophthalmopathy. Per that study: It was considered stable Graves' hyperthyroidism when ophthalmopathy did not progress within 18 months.

This TCR was recovered from a man aged 18 to 35 with Graves disease. The chain combines TRBV6-1 with TRBJ2-2; D might be TRBD2 (6 bases). The source material was peripheral blood mononuclear cells (PBMCs), sampled at new diagnosis, from a patient treated with antithyroid drugs. CDR3 in amino acids: CASSERTGDTGELFF. The DNA for the CDR3 is TGTGCCAGCAGTGAACGTACGGGAGACACCGGGGAGCTGTTTTTT.